This passage covers 2 T cell receptor beta chains from one sample sequenced in a study of T cell responses to AZD1222 COVID-19 vaccine (dated by TCRdb to the early 2020s). The library relied on the immunoSEQ multiplex PCR assay. TCRdb mirrors the immuneACCESS table, restricted to in-frame sequences. Some clones are absent from its copies; in checked studies, under half trace to an unresolved V gene, and the reason for the others is unknown. The sample profile shows 85,000 or so clones; approximately 90% of them were found once. The ten biggest clones cover 5.7% of the sample. The sample's time point label, decoded: baseline before first vaccination. The source was peripheral blood, collected on day 0 of AZD1222 vaccination. The receptors stem from an adult in good health.

The V call is TRBV7-2, the J call TRBJ2-7; D assignment may be TRBD1 or TRBD2 (5 bases each). Per the germline V gene, CDR1 is SGHTA and CDR2 is FQGNSA. V was cut by 6 bases and J by 3 bases, with 12 bases left in between. This CDR3 comprises 13 residues. CDR3 sequence reads: CASRRDQDYEQYF. CDR3 in DNA: TGTGCCAGCAGGAGGGACCAAGACTACGAGCAGTACTTC.

CDR3 residues: CASSMSGTTNTGELFF. In nucleotides, the CDR3 is TGCGCCAGCAGCATGTCCGGGACTACAAACACCGGGGAGCTGTTTTTT. The chain couples TRBV5-1 to TRBJ2-2; 7 bases map to TRBD2. The ends lost 4 bases at V and 2 bases at J; junction bases unmatched: 8. The CDR3 is 16 amino acids. The germline CDR1 and CDR2 sequences are SGHRS and YFSETQ. Full variable domain (missing parts from reference TRBV5-1 and TRBJ2-2): KAGVTQTPRYLIKTRGQQVTLSCSPISGHRSVSWYQQTPGQGLQFLFEYFSETQRNKGNFPGRFSGRQFSNSRSEMNVSTLELGDSALYLCASSMSGTTNTGELFFGEGSRLTVL.